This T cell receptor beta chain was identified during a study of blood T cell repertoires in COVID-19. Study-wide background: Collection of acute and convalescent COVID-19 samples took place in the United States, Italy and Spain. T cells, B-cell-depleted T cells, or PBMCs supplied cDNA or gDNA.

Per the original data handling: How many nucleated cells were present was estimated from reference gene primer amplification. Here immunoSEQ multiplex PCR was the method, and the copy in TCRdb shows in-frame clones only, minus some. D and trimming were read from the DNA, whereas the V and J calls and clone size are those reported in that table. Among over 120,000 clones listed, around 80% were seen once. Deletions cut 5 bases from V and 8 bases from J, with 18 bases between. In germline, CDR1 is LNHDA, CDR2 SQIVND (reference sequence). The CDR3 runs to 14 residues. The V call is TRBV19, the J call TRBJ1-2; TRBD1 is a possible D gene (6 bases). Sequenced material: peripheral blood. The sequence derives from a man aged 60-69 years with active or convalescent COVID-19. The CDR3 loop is CASSEPYRAQGYTF. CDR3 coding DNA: TGTGCCAGTAGTGAACCCTACAGGGCCCAGGGCTACACCTTC.